This entry lists 10 T cell receptor beta chains sequenced from one sample in a study of shared clonotypes between healthy human individuals. Here immunoSEQ multiplex PCR was the method, and the copy in TCRdb shows in-frame clones only, minus some. There are 2 million to 2.5 million clones in the sample; around 95% occur only once, and around 0.13% lies in the top ten. Material for sequencing was naive CD4+ T cells sorted from blood. Subset here: CD45RA+ positively selected. Source of these receptors: a man aged 18 to 30 in good health.

CDR3 in amino acids: CASSLVGGAKHEQYF. The CDR3 coding sequence is TGTGCCAGCAGCCTTGTAGGGGGGGCGAAACACGAGCAGTACTTC. V usage is TRBV7-2 and J usage is TRBJ2-7; tentatively, D is TRBD2 (7 bases). This CDR3 has 15 amino acids. The V end was cut by 5 bases, the J end by 5 bases, with 19 bases between. From germline, CDR1 is SGHTA and CDR2 FQGNSA.

This rearrangement joins TRBV14 to TRBJ2-7; 8 bases line up with TRBD1. V lost 3 bases to trimming and J lost 6 bases; unmatched junction nucleotides: 4. The CDR3 covers 13 residues. Germline V lookup: CDR1 SGHDN, CDR2 FVKESK. CDR3 DNA sequence: TGTGCCAGCAGCCACGGGACAGGCCGCGAGCAGTACTTC. Translated, it gives CASSHGTGREQYF.

The count of this clone is one. The chain recombines TRBV11-2 with TRBJ1-2; D is unresolved. CDR1 and CDR2 from the germline V gene are SGHAT and FQNNGV. The CDR3 loop spans 16 amino acids. Deletions cut 0 bases from V and 2 bases from J, with 13 bases between. CDR3 residues: CASSLDLPGWNYGYTF. The CDR3 DNA reads as TGTGCCAGCAGCTTAGATCTACCGGGGTGGAACTATGGCTACACCTTC. The full variable domain, in which reference TRBV11-2 and TRBJ1-2 provide the parts outside the CDR3, is EAGVAQSPRYKIIEKRQSVAFWCNPISGHATLYWYQQILGQGPKLLIQFQNNGVVDDSQLPKDRFSAERLKGVDSTLKIQPAKLEDSAVYLCASSLDLPGWNYGYTFGSGTRLTVV.

The chain recombines TRBV6-1 with TRBJ2-5; no reliable D call. V was clipped by 6 bases and J by 2 bases, with 7 bases between them. Looked up from germline, CDR1 is MNHNS and CDR2 is SASEGT. There are 12 residues in the CDR3. The CDR3 nucleotides read TGTGCCAGCAGCGGGTTACAAGAGACCCAGTACTTC. It specifies CASSGLQETQYF.

A word on this clone: The same CDR3 also results from other DNA sequences found in this sample. V and J are TRBV6-1 and TRBJ2-7; TRBD1 aligns across 7 bases. Germline CDR1 reads MNHNS; CDR2 reads SASEGT. V was clipped by 4 bases and J by 4 bases; unmatched bases: 1. The CDR3 contains 12 residues. The CDR3 bases are TGTGCCAGCAGTGTGACAGGGTACGAGCAGTACTTC. Protein sequence: CASSVTGYEQYF.

Notes on this clone: This sample also contains other DNA sequences that code for the same CDR3. The CDR3 DNA reads TGTGCCAGCAGCCCCACAGGAGACCAGCCCCAGCATTTT. Protein: CASSPTGDQPQHF. This chain connects TRBV6-6 to TRBJ1-5; possible D gene TRBD1, 5 bases. This CDR3 has 13 amino acids. CDR1 is MNHNY and CDR2 is SVGAGI in the germline V gene (reference sequence). V gave up 6 bases and J gave up 7 bases, with 13 bases separating them.

The J gene is TRBJ2-7, the V gene TRBV7-6, with 7 bases matching TRBD2. Germline trimming cut 4 bases from V and 2 bases from J; bases unmatched to any gene: 8. The germline gives CDR1 SGHVS, CDR2 FNYEAQ. The CDR3 totals 15 residues. As DNA, the CDR3 is TGTGCCAGCAGCTCCGCTGGAGCGGGGCCCTACGAGCAGTACTTC. Protein product: CASSSAGAGPYEQYF.

This sequence joins TRBV30 and TRBJ2-3; D is undetermined. Germline V lookup: CDR1 GTSNPN, CDR2 SVGIG (reference sequence). This CDR3 is built from 10 residues. The V end was cut by 7 bases, the J end by 4 bases, with 6 bases between. The CDR3 DNA sequence: TGTGCCTCGGTGTCAGATACGCAGTATTTT. It codes for CASVSDTQYF.

The chain links TRBV19 to TRBJ1-4; TRBD1 agrees at 7 bases. This CDR3 is 15 amino acids long. The ends lost 4 bases at V and 7 bases at J; junction bases unmatched: 9. CDR1 and CDR2 (germline): LNHDA, SQIVND (reference sequence). The CDR3 loop is CASSTLTGQGEKLFF. CDR3 bases: TGTGCCAGTAGTACCCTGACAGGGCAGGGTGAAAAACTGTTTTTT.

This clone was counted a single time. This chain connects TRBV19 to TRBJ1-6, with D possibly matching TRBD1 (6 bases). V lost 2 bases and J lost 0, with 14 bases in between. The V gene's germline CDR1 is LNHDA and CDR2 SQIVND (reference sequence). The CDR3 runs to 18 residues. This chain's CDR3 is CASSITSGTSSYNSPLHF. In nucleotides, the CDR3 is TGTGCCAGTAGTATAACGAGTGGGACAAGCTCCTATAATTCACCCCTCCACTTT.